One sample yielded the 5 T cell receptor beta chains listed below, sequenced in a study of immune evolution from preneoplasia to lung adenocarcinoma. Assay used: immunoSEQ multiplex PCR; TCRdb lists only in-frame clones, some missing. The data show about 14,000 clones, 65% to 90% seen once. Sample: FFPE lung adenocarcinoma in situ tissue. The receptors shown here come from a donor at least 70 years old with lung adenocarcinoma.

V is TRBV7-8 and J is TRBJ1-3; D uncertain. The length of the CDR3 is 14 residues. V shed 2 bases and J shed 4 bases, with 9 bases lying between them. The germline gives CDR1 SGHVS, CDR2 FQNEAQ. The CDR3 nucleotides read TGTGCCAGCAGCTTAATGACGGACGGAAACACCATATATTTT. This translates into CASSLMTDGNTIYF.

CDR3 DNA sequence: TGTGCCAGTGGAACTAGTACCCCCTACGAGCAGTACTTC. Translating it yields CASGTSTPYEQYF. The chain is built from TRBV28 and TRBJ2-7; tentatively, D is TRBD2 (5 bases). Germline lookup yields CDR1 MDHEN and CDR2 SYDVKM. Trimming stripped 9 bases from V and 2 bases from J, with 14 bases between. The CDR3 loop spans 13 amino acids.

V gene TRBV28 combines with J gene TRBJ2-7, with D possibly TRBD2 on 6 matching bases. V was clipped by 7 bases and J by 4 bases, with 14 bases between them. The CDR3 length is 13 residues. Looked up from germline, CDR1 is MDHEN and CDR2 is SYDVKM. As DNA, the CDR3 is TGTGCCAGCACCCGAGGCGGGGAGTACGAGCAGTACTTC. It translates to CASTRGGEYEQYF.

This clone is a singleton in its sample. The chain joins TRBV9 to TRBJ2-1; 11 bases map to TRBD2. The CDR3 spans 15 residues. V lost 4 bases and J lost 4; bases outside the gene matches: 4. The germline CDR1 and CDR2 sequences are SGDLS and YYNGEE. CDR3 in amino acids: CASSLGLAVYNEQFF. CDR3 DNA: TGTGCCAGCAGCTTGGGACTAGCGGTATACAATGAGCAGTTCTTC.

The J gene is TRBJ1-1, the V gene TRBV7-3, with 7 bases identical to TRBD1. Trimming removed 4 bases from V and 5 bases from J; junction bases left unmatched: 4. CDR1 and CDR2 (germline): SGHTA, FQGTGA. The CDR3 contains 13 residues. DNA for the CDR3: TGTGCCAGCAGCTCCCGACAGGGAACTGAAGCTTTCTTT. Its protein is CASSSRQGTEAFF. Full variable domain (outside the CDR3, taken from reference TRBV7-3 and TRBJ1-1): GAGVSQTPSNKVTEKGKYVELRCDPISGHTALYWYRQSLGQGPEFLIYFQGTGAADDSGLPNDRFFAVRPEGSVSTLKIQRTERGDSAVYLCASSSRQGTEAFFGQGTRLTVV.